This TCR beta chain was profiled in a study of blood T cell repertoires in COVID-19. Across the whole study: The United States, Italy and Spain supplied acute and convalescent COVID-19 samples. PBMCs, B-cell-depleted T cells, or T cells were the source of the cDNA or gDNA that made up the material.

The CDR3 spans 17 residues. Germline V CDR1 and CDR2: SEHNR, FQNEAQ (reference sequence). After removal of 1 base from V and 2 bases from J, the junction contained 6 bases not matched to a gene. Categorization into cohorts depended on clinical history that participants reported. Clones were read by immunoSEQ multiplex PCR, and TCRdb kept only the in-frame ones, dropping some. The sample has some 240,000 clones; approximately 79% are singletons. V is TRBV7-9 and J is TRBJ2-1, with 9 bases that match TRBD2. The sequenced sample consisted of PBMCs or T cells enriched from blood (not recorded which). This TCR was recovered from a man younger than 45 with acute COVID-19. The CDR3 DNA reads as TGTGCCAGCAGCTTAGTGTCTAGCGGGGACCCCTACAATGAGCAGTTCTTC. It yields the protein CASSLVSSGDPYNEQFF.